This T cell receptor (beta chain) originates from a study of T-cell reconstitution after alpha-beta-depleted transplantation in children. Trimming cost V 0 bases and J 3 bases, with 9 bases left between them. This CDR3 has 15 residues. Per the germline V gene, CDR1 is SGHNT and CDR2 is YYREEE (reference sequence). Construction of the TCRbeta library involved unique molecular identifiers. MiXCR was run by TCRdb on the PCR reads, yielding one entry per CDR3 protein. The table lists roughly 570,000 distinct CDR3 sequences, around 27% of them singletons. Study-wide results and limits: At one year after transplant, newly produced T cells mostly accounted for T-cell counts and diversity. Surviving recipient T cells and thymic progenitors produced the high day-60 TCRbeta diversity seen in some patients. Expanded graft clones, several hundred of them, were reportedly the source of alpha-beta T cells about two months after transplant.

Worth noting for this clonotype: The antigen remains undetermined.

Sample: PBMCs, taken before TCRalphabeta/CD19-depleted stem cell transplant. This TCR derives from a boy under two years old with Wiskott-Aldrich syndrome, due to receive a stem cell transplant. The V and J genes are TRBV5-4 and TRBJ2-2; D is unresolved. The CDR3 sequence is CASSLVALDTGELFF. The CDR3 DNA sequence: TGTGCCAGCAGCTTGGTTGCGCTCGACACCGGGGAGCTGTTTTTT.